This TCR beta chain was documented in a study of T cell changes during pregnancy in multiple sclerosis. Note on this clone: A read error may account for a junction end that differs from germline.

Only in-frame clones appear in the TCRdb table, and some are missing; sequencing was by immunoSEQ multiplex PCR. Altogether over 90,000 clones are present, approximately 93% being singletons, with the ten largest covering over 0.85%. Sequenced here: peripheral blood, sampled after pregnancy. The origin of this receptor is a female donor with multiple sclerosis, enrolled in a pregnancy study.

The CDR3 sequence: CAGSRVGGTEAFF. The CDR3 DNA reads as TGTGCCGGCAGTCGAGTGGGGGGCACTGAAGCTTTCTTT. The chain employs TRBV6-6 and TRBJ1-1; D is possibly TRBD1 (5 bases). The germline gives CDR1 MNHNY, CDR2 SVGAGI (reference sequence). The CDR3 is made up of 13 amino acids.